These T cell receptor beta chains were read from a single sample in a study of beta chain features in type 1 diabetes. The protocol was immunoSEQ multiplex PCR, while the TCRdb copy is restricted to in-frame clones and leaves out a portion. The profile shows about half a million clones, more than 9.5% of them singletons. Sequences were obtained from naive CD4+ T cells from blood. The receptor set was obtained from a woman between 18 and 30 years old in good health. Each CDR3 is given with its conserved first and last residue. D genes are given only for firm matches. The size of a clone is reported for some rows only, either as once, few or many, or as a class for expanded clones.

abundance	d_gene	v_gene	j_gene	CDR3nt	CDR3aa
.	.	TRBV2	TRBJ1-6	TGTGCCAGCAAATTAGCGGACAGTTGGAATTCACCCCTCCACTTT	CASKLADSWNSPLHF
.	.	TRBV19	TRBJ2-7	TGTGCCAGTAGTATGGTACCTGGGGAGCAGTACTTC	CASSMVPGEQYF
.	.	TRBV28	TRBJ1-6	TGTGCCAGCAGTTCGACAGGTCAGGTTCATTCACCCCTCCACTTT	CASSSTGQVHSPLHF
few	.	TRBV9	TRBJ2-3	TGTGCCAGCAGCGTAGCGTGGGCAGATACGCAGTATTTT	CASSVAWADTQYF
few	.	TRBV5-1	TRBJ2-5	TGCGCCAGCAGCTTGGGCAGGAGCGGTTCCTTCCTAGAGACCCAGTACTTC	CASSLGRSGSFLETQYF
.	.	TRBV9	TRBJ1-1	TGTGCCAGCAGCGTACTAGGGGGATTTACTGAAGCTTTCTTT	CASSVLGGFTEAFF
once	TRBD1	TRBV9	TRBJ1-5	TGTGCCAGCAGCACTGGGACAGGGGGAGGTCAGCCCCAGCATTTT	CASSTGTGGGQPQHF
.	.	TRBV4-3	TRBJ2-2	TGCGCCAGCAGCCAAATATCCTGGCAGGGAGGCACCGGGGAGCTGTTTTTT	CASSQISWQGGTGELFF
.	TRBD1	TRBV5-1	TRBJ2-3	TGCGCCAGTGGGACAGGGAGCACAGATACGCAGTATTTT	CASGTGSTDTQYF
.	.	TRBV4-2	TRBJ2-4	TGTGCCAGCAGTCTGATCACGGGGAGCCAAAACATTCAGTACTTC	CASSLITGSQNIQYF
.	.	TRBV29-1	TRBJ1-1	TGCAGCGTTGAAAACCAGGGACCCACCACTGAAGCTTTCTTT	CSVENQGPTTEAFF
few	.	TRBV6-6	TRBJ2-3	TGTGCCATCCGCGAGGGGGAGAGCCCAGATACGCAGTATTTT	CAIREGESPDTQYF
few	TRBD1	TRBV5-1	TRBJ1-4	TGCGCCAGCAGCTTGGGGACAGGGTCCGAAAAACTGTTTTTT	CASSLGTGSEKLFF
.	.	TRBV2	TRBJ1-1	TGTGCCAGCAATGAACAGGGAGGAGCTTTCTTT	CASNEQGGAFF
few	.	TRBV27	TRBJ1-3	TGTGCCAGCAGCCGGAGCTCTGGAAACACCATATATTTT	CASSRSSGNTIYF
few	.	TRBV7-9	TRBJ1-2	TGTGCCAGCAGCTTAGGTGCGTCGGCAGACTATGGCTACACCTTC	CASSLGASADYGYTF
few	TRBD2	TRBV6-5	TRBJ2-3	TGTGCCAGCAGGTTAGCGGGAGTGGCAGATACGCAGTATTTT	CASRLAGVADTQYF
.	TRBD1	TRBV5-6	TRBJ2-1	TGTGCCAGTGGCATCGACAGGGGGCCCGACAATGAGCAGTTCTTC	CASGIDRGPDNEQFF
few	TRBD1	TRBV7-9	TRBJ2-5	TGTGCCAGCAGCCCCCAGGGGGAACAGTACTTC	CASSPQGEQYF
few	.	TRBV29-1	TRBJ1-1	TGCAGCGTCGCGACGGGGGTTTCCCTCGGGGGAGCTTTCTTT	CSVATGVSLGGAFF
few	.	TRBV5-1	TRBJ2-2	TGCGCCAGCAGCTTGGTTCAGCCGAACACCGGGGAGCTGTTTTTT	CASSLVQPNTGELFF
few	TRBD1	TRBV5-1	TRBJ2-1	TGCGCCAGCAGCCCTGACAGGGCCAAGGACAATGAGCAGTTCTTC	CASSPDRAKDNEQFF
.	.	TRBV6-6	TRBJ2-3	TGTGCCAGCAGGGACAGAGGCACAACAGATACGCAGTATTTT	CASRDRGTTDTQYF
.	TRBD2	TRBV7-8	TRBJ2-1	TGTGCCAGCAGCTTAGAGGGGGGACTAGCATTCAATGAGCAGTTCTTC	CASSLEGGLAFNEQFF
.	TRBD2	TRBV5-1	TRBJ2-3	TGCGCCAGCAGCTTTCTTGGCGGGGGTAGCACAGATACGCAGTATTTT	CASSFLGGGSTDTQYF
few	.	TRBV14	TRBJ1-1	TGTGCCAGCAGCCCCTTCTTGAACACTGAAGCTTTCTTT	CASSPFLNTEAFF
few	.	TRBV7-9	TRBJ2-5	TGTGCCAGCAGCTTAGGATCCGGGGTGGAGACCCAGTACTTC	CASSLGSGVETQYF
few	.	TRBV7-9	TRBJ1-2	TGTGCCAGCAGCGGTGTTTTCTATGGCTACACCTTC	CASSGVFYGYTF
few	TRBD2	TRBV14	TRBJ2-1	TGTGCCAGCAGCACGGGACTAGCGGGAGGCGCCGGCAATGAGCAGTTCTTC	CASSTGLAGGAGNEQFF
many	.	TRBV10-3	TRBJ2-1	TGTGCCATCAGTGAGCGGGAGTCCTACAATGAGCAGTTCTTC	CAISERESYNEQFF
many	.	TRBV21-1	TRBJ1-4	TGTGCCAGCAGCAAAGCAGCAGGGAGTGAAAAACTGTTTTTT	CASSKAAGSEKLFF
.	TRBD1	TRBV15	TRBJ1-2	TGTGCCACCAGCAAAGGACAGGGGGACGGCTACACCTTC	CATSKGQGDGYTF
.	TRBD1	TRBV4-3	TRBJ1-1	TGCGCCAGCAGCCAAGGACTACAGGGGAGCTTGAACACTGAAGCTTTCTTT	CASSQGLQGSLNTEAFF
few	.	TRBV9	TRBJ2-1	TGTGCCAGCAGCGCTGCTAGCGCGGGCTACAATGAGCAGTTCTTC	CASSAASAGYNEQFF
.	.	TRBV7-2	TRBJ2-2	TGTGCCAGCCTTAAGGGCGGGACGACCACCGGGGAGCTGTTTTTT	CASLKGGTTTGELFF
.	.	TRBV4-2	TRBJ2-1	TGTGCCAGCAGCCCAAATGGAGGTCGGTACAATGAGCAGTTCTTC	CASSPNGGRYNEQFF
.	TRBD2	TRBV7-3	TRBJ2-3	TGTGCCAGCAGCCCCCTAAGGTCTAGCGGGGGCACAGATACGCAGTATTTT	CASSPLRSSGGTDTQYF
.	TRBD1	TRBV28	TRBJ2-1	TGTGCCAGCAGGCCCGGGACAGGGCTGTTCTTC	CASRPGTGLFF
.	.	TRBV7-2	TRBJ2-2	TGTGCCAGCAGCTTAGGATATGTAACCGGGGAGCTGTTTTTT	CASSLGYVTGELFF
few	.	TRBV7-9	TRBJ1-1	TGTGCCAGCAGCAAAAGCAGGGAGGGTACTGAAGCTTTCTTT	CASSKSREGTEAFF